The entry that follows covers one TCR beta chain sequence. Sequenced by immunoSEQ multiplex PCR; TCRdb stores in-frame clones only, minus some. Here the sample spans 200,000 to 300,000 clones, around 81% being singletons. The germline V gene has CDR1 SGHAT and CDR2 FQDESV (reference sequence). The CDR3 is 16 amino acids. The V and J ends lost 3 bases and 4 bases, in that order; junction bases with no gene match: 8. This sample stems from a study of blood T cell repertoires in COVID-19. As for the study in general: The analysed material was cDNA or gDNA that came from T cells, B-cell-depleted T cells, or PBMCs.

Sequencing was done on a sample of peripheral blood. The chain combines TRBV11-1 with TRBJ1-2; 10 bases align to TRBD1. This TCR was recovered from a woman of 80 years or more with COVID-19, enrolled during active disease. The CDR3 sequence is CASSLTGGMQFYGYTF. CDR3 DNA: TGTGCCAGCAGCTTGACAGGGGGCATGCAGTTCTATGGCTACACCTTC.